This T cell receptor (beta chain) was found in a study of T-cell memory formation after mild COVID-19. MiXCR, run by TCRdb on the 5' RACE reads, gives a single entry per CDR3 protein. The sample contains about 320,000 distinct CDR3 sequences, roughly an eighth of which appear only once. V was clipped by 4 bases and J by 4 bases, with 25 bases between them. Germline CDR1 LGHDT, CDR2 YNNKEL (reference sequence). The CDR3 sequence is 18 residues long. This clonotype was recorded a few times. The rearrangement uses TRBV3-1 and TRBJ2-5; possible D gene TRBD1, 6 bases. Sequencing was performed on PBMCs or a T cell subset sorted from them (not recorded which). This TCR was recovered from a man between 18 and 29 years old who had mild COVID-19 (a few samples of this study predate the infection). Cell type and time point are not known. The CDR3 nucleotides read TGTGCCAGCAGCCCTCCGCGCCGTAATTCGCAGGGGATAGAGACCCAGTACTTC. Translating it yields CASSPPRRNSQGIETQYF.